This T cell receptor beta chain was sequenced during a study of blood T cell repertoires in COVID-19. Study as a whole: Material from acute and convalescent COVID-19 was sourced from the United States, Italy and Spain. T cells, B-cell-depleted T cells, or PBMCs provided the cDNA or gDNA that served as material.

Authors' methods: Nucleated cell number was recorded as an estimate derived from reference gene primer amplification. Sequencing was performed with immunoSEQ multiplex PCR; in TCRdb, only in-frame clones are kept and a portion is missing. D and trimming were read from the DNA, whereas the V and J calls and clone size are those reported in that table. The profile covers 75,000 to 95,000 clones, with around 86% appearing a single time and more than 0.95% taken by the ten largest. The material sequenced was peripheral blood. This clonotype originated in a human donor in a cohort sampled during active COVID-19.

CDR3 loop: CASSRNRGRSTYEQYF. DNA of the CDR3: TGTGCCAGCAGCCGTAACAGGGGGAGGTCCACCTACGAGCAGTACTTC. The chain carries TRBV3-1 (or the pseudogene TRBV3-2) and TRBJ2-7; 8 bases align to TRBD1. The CDR3 length is 16 residues. CDR1 and CDR2 (germline): LGHDT, YNNKEL (reference sequence). Trimming removed 4 bases from V and 2 bases from J; junction bases left unmatched: 10.